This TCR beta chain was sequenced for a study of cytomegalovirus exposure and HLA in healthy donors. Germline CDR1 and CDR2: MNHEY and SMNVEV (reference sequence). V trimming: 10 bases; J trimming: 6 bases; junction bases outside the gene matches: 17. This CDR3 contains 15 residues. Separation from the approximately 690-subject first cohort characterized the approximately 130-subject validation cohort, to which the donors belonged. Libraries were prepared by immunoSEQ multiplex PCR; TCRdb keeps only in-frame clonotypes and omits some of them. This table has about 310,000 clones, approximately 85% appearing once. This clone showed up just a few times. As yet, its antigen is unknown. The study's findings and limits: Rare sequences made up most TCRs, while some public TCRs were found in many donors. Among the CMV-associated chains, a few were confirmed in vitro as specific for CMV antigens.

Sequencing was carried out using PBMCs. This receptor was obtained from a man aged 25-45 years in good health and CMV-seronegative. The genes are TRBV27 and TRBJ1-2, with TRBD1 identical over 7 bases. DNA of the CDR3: TGTGCCACCCAATCCAGGGAGACAGGGAAGGATGGCTACACCTTC. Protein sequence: CATQSRETGKDGYTF.